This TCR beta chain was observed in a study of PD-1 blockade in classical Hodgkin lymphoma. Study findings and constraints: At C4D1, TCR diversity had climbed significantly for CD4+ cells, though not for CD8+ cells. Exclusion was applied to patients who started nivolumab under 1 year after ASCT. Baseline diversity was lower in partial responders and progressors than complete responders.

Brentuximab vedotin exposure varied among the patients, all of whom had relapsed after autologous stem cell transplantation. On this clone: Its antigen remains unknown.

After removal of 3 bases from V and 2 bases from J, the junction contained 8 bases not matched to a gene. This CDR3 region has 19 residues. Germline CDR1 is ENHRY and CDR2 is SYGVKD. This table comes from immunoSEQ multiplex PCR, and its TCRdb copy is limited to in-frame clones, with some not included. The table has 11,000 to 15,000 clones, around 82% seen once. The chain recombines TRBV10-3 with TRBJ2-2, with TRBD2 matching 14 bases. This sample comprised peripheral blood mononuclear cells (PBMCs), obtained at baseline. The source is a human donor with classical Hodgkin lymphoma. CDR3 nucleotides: TGTGCCATCAGTGACACAGGACTAGCGGGGGGCCCAAACACCGGGGAGCTGTTTTTT. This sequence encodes CAISDTGLAGGPNTGELFF.